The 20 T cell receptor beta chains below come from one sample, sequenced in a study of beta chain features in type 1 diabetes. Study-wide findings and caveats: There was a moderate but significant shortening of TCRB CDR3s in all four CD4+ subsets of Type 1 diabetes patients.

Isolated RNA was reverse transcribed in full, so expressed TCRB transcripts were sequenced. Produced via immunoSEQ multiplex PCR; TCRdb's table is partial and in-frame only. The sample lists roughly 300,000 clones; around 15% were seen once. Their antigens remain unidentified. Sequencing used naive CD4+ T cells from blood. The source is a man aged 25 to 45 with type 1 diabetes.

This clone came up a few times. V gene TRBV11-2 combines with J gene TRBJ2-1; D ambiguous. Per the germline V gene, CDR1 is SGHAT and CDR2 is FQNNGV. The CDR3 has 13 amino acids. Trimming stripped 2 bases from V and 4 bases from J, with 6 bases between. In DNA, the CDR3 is TGTGCCAGCAGCTTACCAGATTACAATGAGCAGTTCTTC. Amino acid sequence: CASSLPDYNEQFF.

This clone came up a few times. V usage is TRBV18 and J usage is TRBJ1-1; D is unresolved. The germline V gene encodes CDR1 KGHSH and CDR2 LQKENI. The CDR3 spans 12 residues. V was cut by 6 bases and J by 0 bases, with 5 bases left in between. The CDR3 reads CASSNMNTEAFF. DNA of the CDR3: TGTGCCAGCTCCAACATGAACACTGAAGCTTTCTTT. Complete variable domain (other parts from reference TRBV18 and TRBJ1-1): NAGVMQNPRHLVRRRGQEARLRCSPMKGHSHVYWYRQLPEEGLKFMVYLQKENIIDESGMPKERFSAEFPKEGPSILRIQQVVRGDSAAYFCASSNMNTEAFFGQGTRLTVV.

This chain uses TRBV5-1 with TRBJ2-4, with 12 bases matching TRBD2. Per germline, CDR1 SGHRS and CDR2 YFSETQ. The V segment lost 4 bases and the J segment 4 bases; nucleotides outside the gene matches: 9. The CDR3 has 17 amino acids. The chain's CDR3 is CASSQGLAGLLKNIQYF. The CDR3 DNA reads TGCGCCAGCAGCCAAGGACTAGCGGGACTACTGAAAAACATTCAGTACTTC.

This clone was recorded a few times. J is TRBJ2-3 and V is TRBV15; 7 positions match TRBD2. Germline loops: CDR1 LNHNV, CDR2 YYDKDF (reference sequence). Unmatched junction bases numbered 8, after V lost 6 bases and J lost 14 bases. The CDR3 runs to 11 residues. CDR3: CATRVAGPLYF. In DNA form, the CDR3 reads TGTGCCACCAGGGTAGCGGGTCCCCTGTATTTT.

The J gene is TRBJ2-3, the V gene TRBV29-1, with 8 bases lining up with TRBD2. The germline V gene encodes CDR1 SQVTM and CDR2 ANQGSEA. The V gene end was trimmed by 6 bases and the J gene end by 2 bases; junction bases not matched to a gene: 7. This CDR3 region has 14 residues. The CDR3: CSVGQAGATDTQYF. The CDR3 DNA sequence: TGCAGCGTAGGCCAAGCGGGAGCCACAGATACGCAGTATTTT.

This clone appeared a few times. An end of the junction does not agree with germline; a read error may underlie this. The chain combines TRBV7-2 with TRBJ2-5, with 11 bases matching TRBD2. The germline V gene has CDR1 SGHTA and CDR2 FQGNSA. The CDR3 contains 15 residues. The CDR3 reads CASSLAGGGSETQYF. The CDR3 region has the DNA TGTGCCAGCAGCCTAGCGGGGGGAGGATCAGAGACCCAGTACTTC.

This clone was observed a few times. The CDR3 is CASSPPTRDHEQFF. DNA for the CDR3: TGTGCCAGCAGCCCTCCCACTAGAGATCATGAGCAGTTCTTC. V usage is TRBV11-2 and J usage is TRBJ2-1; the D gene is possibly TRBD2 (5 bases). The CDR3 covers 14 residues. Between the trimmed V and J ends, which lost 5 bases and 8 bases, there was a span of 16 bases. CDR1 is SGHAT and CDR2 is FQNNGV in the germline V gene.

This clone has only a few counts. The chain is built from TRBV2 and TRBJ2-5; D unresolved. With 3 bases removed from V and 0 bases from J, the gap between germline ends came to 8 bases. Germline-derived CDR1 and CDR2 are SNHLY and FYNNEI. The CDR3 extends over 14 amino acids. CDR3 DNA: TGTGCCAGCAGTGATACAGAGTACCAAGAGACCCAGTACTTC. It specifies CASSDTEYQETQYF.

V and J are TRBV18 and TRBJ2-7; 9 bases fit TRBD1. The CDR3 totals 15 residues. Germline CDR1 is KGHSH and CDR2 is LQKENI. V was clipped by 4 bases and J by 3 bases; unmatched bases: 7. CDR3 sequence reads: CASSLRTGENYEQYF. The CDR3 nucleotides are TGTGCCAGCTCACTCCGGACAGGGGAGAACTACGAGCAGTACTTC.

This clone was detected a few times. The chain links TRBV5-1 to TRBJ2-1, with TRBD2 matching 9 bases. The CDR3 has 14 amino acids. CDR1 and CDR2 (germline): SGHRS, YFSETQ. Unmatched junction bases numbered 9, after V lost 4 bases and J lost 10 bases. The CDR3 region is CASSMGLAVGEQFF. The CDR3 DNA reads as TGCGCCAGCAGCATGGGACTAGCAGTGGGGGAGCAGTTCTTC.

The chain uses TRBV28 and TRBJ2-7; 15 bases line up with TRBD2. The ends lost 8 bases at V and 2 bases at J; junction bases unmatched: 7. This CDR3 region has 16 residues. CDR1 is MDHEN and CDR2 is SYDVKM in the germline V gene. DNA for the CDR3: TGTGCCAGCGGACTAGCGGGAGGGCCTAGCCCCTACGAGCAGTACTTC. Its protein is CASGLAGGPSPYEQYF.

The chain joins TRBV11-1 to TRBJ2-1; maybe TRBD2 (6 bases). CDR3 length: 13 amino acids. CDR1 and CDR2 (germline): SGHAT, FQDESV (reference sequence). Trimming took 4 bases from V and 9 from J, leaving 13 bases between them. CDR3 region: CASSYRDSGEQFF. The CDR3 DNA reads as TGTGCCAGCAGCTACCGGGATAGCGGTGAGCAGTTCTTC.

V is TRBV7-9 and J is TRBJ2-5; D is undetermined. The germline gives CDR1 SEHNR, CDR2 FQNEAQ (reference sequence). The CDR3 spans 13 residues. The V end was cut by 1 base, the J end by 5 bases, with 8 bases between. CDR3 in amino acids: CASSLGVRETQYF. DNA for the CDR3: TGTGCCAGCAGCTTAGGCGTTCGCGAGACCCAGTACTTC.

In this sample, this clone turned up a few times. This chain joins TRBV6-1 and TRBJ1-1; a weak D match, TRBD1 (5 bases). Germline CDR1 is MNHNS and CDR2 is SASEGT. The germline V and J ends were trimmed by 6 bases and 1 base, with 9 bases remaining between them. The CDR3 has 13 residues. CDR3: CASRIGQNTEAFF. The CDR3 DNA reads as TGTGCCAGCAGAATCGGACAGAACACTGAAGCTTTCTTT.

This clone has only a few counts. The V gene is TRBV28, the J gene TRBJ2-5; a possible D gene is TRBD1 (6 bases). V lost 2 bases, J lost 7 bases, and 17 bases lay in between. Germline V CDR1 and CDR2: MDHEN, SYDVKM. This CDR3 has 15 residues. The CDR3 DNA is TGTGCCAGCAGTTTAGGCGGCATCCAGGGGAGGACCCAGTACTTC. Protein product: CASSLGGIQGRTQYF.

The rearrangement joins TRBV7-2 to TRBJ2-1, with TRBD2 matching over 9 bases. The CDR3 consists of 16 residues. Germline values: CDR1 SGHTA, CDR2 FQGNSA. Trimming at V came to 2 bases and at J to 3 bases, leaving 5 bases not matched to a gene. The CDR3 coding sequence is TGTGCCAGCAGCTTAAGTGCTAGCGGGAACTACAATGAGCAGTTCTTC. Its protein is CASSLSASGNYNEQFF. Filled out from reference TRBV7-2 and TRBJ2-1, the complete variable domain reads GAGVSQSPSNKVTEKGKDVELRCDPISGHTALYWYRQSLGQGLEFLIYFQGNSAPDKSGLPSDRFSAERTGGSVSTLTIQRTQQEDSAVYLCASSLSASGNYNEQFFGPGTRLTVL.

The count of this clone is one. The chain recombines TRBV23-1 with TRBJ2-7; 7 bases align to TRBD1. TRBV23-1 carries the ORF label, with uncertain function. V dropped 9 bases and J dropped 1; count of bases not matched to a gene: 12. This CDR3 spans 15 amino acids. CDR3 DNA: TGCGCCAGATTCTTCGGGACAGTGCTTTCCTACGAGCAGTACTTC. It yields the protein CARFFGTVLSYEQYF.

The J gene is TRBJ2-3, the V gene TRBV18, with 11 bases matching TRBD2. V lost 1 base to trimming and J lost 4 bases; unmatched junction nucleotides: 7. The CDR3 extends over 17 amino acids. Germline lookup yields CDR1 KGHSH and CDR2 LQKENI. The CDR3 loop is CASSPRMVAGGPDTQYF. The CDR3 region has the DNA TGTGCCAGCTCACCACGAATGGTAGCGGGAGGGCCAGATACGCAGTATTTT. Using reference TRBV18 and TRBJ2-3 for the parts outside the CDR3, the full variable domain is NAGVMQNPRHLVRRRGQEARLRCSPMKGHSHVYWYRQLPEEGLKFMVYLQKENIIDESGMPKERFSAEFPKEGPSILRIQQVVRGDSAAYFCASSPRMVAGGPDTQYFGPGTRLTVL.

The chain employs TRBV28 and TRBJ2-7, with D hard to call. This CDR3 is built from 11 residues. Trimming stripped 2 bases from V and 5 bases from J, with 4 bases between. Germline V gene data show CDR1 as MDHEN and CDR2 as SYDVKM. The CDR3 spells CASSLVNEQYF. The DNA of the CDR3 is TGTGCCAGCAGTTTAGTCAACGAGCAGTACTTC.

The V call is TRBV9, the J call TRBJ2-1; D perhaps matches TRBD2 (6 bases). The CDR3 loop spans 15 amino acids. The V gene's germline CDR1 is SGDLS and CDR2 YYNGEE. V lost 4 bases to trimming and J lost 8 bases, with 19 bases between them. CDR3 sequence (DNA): TGTGCCAGCAGCCCGCGGCGGGGTAGCCCCCATGAGCAGTTCTTC. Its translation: CASSPRRGSPHEQFF.